This T cell receptor beta chain was recorded in a study of T cells after somatic rescue of genetic block. This table comes from immunoSEQ multiplex PCR, and its TCRdb copy is limited to in-frame clones, with some not included. The sample lists 85,000 to 90,000 clones; 80% to 90% were seen once. V shed 5 bases, J shed 4 bases, and the junction held 11 bases outside the gene matches. The CDR3 extends over 16 amino acids. CDR1 is MNHEY, CDR2 SMNVEV, per germline (reference sequence). Sequencing input: peripheral blood mononuclear cells (PBMCs). V usage is TRBV27 and J usage is TRBJ2-7; the match to TRBD2 covers 10 bases. The sequence was obtained from a woman aged 18-30 years. CDR3 protein: CASSLLAGDLSYEQYF. The CDR3 DNA is TGTGCCAGCAGTCTGCTAGCGGGAGACCTCTCTTACGAGCAGTACTTC.